These 31 T cell receptor beta chains originate from one sample sequenced in a study of regulatory T cells in long-lasting Graves disease. Arm-PCR of CDR3 regions and iRepertoire HTBI primers were used to build TCR beta libraries. TCRdb re-called the multiplex PCR reads with MiXCR, one entry per CDR3 protein. Among a few hundred thousand distinct CDR3 sequences listed, roughly 23% were seen once. Time point given: persistent/refractory GD, antithyroid drugs over 5 years with positive TRAb. RNA extracted from PBMCs served as the sequencing template. The material sequenced was peripheral blood mononuclear cells (PBMCs), taken when the disease was refractory, from a patient treated with antithyroid drugs. These receptors were collected from a female donor with Graves disease.

This chain links TRBV5-1 with TRBJ1-2; 8 bases are a match to TRBD1. There are 14 residues in the CDR3. Germline V gives CDR1 SGHRS, CDR2 YFSETQ. The V segment lost 4 bases and the J segment 2 bases; nucleotides outside the gene matches: 4. CDR3 DNA: TGCGCCAGCAGCCCGGGACAGGCAAACTATGGCTACACCTTC. It translates to CASSPGQANYGYTF. Together with reference TRBV5-1 and TRBJ1-2, the CDR3 gives the full variable domain: KAGVTQTPRYLIKTRGQQVTLSCSPISGHRSVSWYQQTPGQGLQFLFEYFSETQRNKGNFPGRFSGRQFSNSRSEMNVSTLELGDSALYLCASSPGQANYGYTFGSGTRLTVV.

This clonotype was recorded many times. The chain links TRBV12-3 or TRBV12-4 to TRBJ2-2; D gene unclear. This CDR3 is 13 amino acids long. V gave up 1 base and J gave up 5 bases, with 5 bases separating them. CDR3 loop: CASSLDLTGELFF. The CDR3 DNA reads as TGTGCCAGCAGTTTAGATTTAACCGGGGAGCTGTTTTTT.

In its sample, this clonotype was seen many times. The V call is TRBV28, the J call TRBJ2-7; D possibly corresponds to TRBD2 (5 bases). Germline-derived CDR1 and CDR2 are MDHEN and SYDVKM. V was clipped by 3 bases and J by 8 bases, with 8 bases between them. CDR3 size: 11 residues. CDR3 in amino acids: CASSFGEKQYF. The DNA of the CDR3 is TGTGCCAGCAGTTTCGGGGAGAAGCAGTACTTC.

Only a few counts were recorded for this clonotype. The V call is TRBV10-1, the J call TRBJ2-5; unclear D gene. The germline CDR1 and CDR2 sequences are WNHNN and SYGVQD (reference sequence). The CDR3 length is 16 residues. V was shortened by 0 bases and J by 1 base, with 12 bases between the two germline ends. The CDR3: CASSESTLGSQETQYF. The CDR3 DNA sequence: TGCGCCAGCAGTGAGTCTACCCTGGGGTCCCAAGAGACCCAGTACTTC.

This clonotype was seen a handful of times. The chain uses TRBV5-8 and TRBJ2-2; a weak D match, TRBD2 (5 bases). The CDR3 loop spans 14 amino acids. Between the trimmed V and J ends, which lost 5 bases and 1 base, there was a span of 9 bases. Germline V lookup: CDR1 SGHTS, CDR2 YDEGEE. The CDR3 reads CASSGLKNTGELFF. CDR3 in DNA: TGTGCCAGCAGTGGACTGAAGAACACCGGGGAGCTGTTTTTT.

At least ten counts were recorded for this clonotype. The gene calls are TRBV6-5 and TRBJ1-1, with 8 bases that match TRBD1. Germline CDR1 is MNHEY and CDR2 is SVGAGI. Trimming removed 0 bases from V and 1 base from J; junction bases left unmatched: 4. This CDR3 spans 16 amino acids. The CDR3 region is CASSYSNRGANTEAFF. The CDR3 DNA is TGTGCCAGCAGTTACTCAAACAGGGGGGCGAACACTGAAGCTTTCTTT.

As for this clonotype: This may arise from a read error, as a much more abundant clone is one base away. The chain recombines TRBV6-1 with TRBJ2-5, with TRBD2 matching 7 bases. The CDR3 sequence is 15 residues long. The germline V gene has CDR1 MNHNS and CDR2 SASEGT. The CDR3 sequence is CASSEGGFGSEAQYF. CDR3 nucleotides: TGTGCCAGCAGTGAGGGGGGGTTTGGGTCAGAGGCCCAGTACTTC.

This clonotype was counted many times. The chain is built from TRBV28 and TRBJ1-5; D might be TRBD1 (5 bases). The germline V gene encodes CDR1 MDHEN and CDR2 SYDVKM. The CDR3 has 13 residues. Trimming shortened V by 6 bases and J by 9 bases, and 15 bases separated the two germline ends. CDR3 sequence reads: CASRRDLNMPQHF. DNA for the CDR3: TGTGCCAGCAGGCGGGACCTTAATATGCCCCAGCATTTT.

This clonotype was observed many times. The rearrangement links TRBV2 to TRBJ2-7; D might be TRBD2 (5 bases). Trimming took off 3 bases at V and 3 bases at J, with 15 bases between the two ends. The length of the CDR3 is 15 residues. Germline loops: CDR1 SNHLY, CDR2 FYNNEI. The CDR3 nucleotides read TGTGCCAGCAGTGAGTCGGTAGCGAAAATCTACGAGCAGTACTTC. It encodes CASSESVAKIYEQYF.

The sample holds a few counts of this clonotype. This chain uses TRBV9 with TRBJ1-1; weak D call: TRBD1 (5 bases). V was trimmed by 4 bases and J by 8 bases, leaving 15 bases between them. Germline V lookup: CDR1 SGDLS, CDR2 YYNGEE. This CDR3 region has 13 residues. The CDR3 reads CASSSFTGDEAFF. The CDR3 coding sequence is TGTGCCAGCAGCTCATTCACAGGTGACGAAGCTTTCTTT.

The V gene is TRBV12-5, the J gene TRBJ1-1; 7 bases map to TRBD1. V gave up 5 bases and J gave up 5 bases; unmatched junction bases: 11. The CDR3 is 15 residues long. Looked up from germline, CDR1 is LGHNT and CDR2 is FRNRAP. This CDR3 is CASGPGGGRGTEAFF. The CDR3, as DNA: TGTGCTAGTGGTCCTGGAGGGGGCCGGGGAACTGAAGCTTTCTTT.

This clonotype was seen many times. The rearrangement uses TRBV30 and TRBJ1-1, with D tentatively TRBD1 (6 bases). V was shortened by 1 base and J by 6 bases, with 6 bases between the two germline ends. Per germline, CDR1 GTSNPN and CDR2 SVGIG (reference sequence). The CDR3 runs 11 residues. Here the CDR3 reads CAWSDRAEAFF. The CDR3 region has the DNA TGTGCCTGGAGTGACAGGGCTGAAGCTTTCTTT.

This clonotype was seen many times. V is TRBV7-9 and J is TRBJ2-5, with 9 positions matching TRBD1. The V and J ends lost 5 bases and 0 bases, in that order; junction bases with no gene match: 7. The CDR3 runs 16 residues. Germline CDR1 is SEHNR and CDR2 is FQNEAQ (reference sequence). CDR3 DNA: TGTGCCAGCAGCCGTCCCGGGACAGGGAACCAAGAGACCCAGTACTTC. Protein sequence: CASSRPGTGNQETQYF.

Concerning this clonotype itself: This may be a read error, as it is one base from a much larger clone. The chain recombines TRBV2 with TRBJ2-1; D is tentatively TRBD1 or TRBD2 (5 bases each). The germline CDR1 and CDR2 sequences are SNHLY and FYNNEI. The CDR3 covers 12 residues. The CDR3 is CANSTRGNEQFF. CDR3 DNA sequence: TGTGCCAACAGTACTAGGGGTAATGAGCAGTTCTTC.

This clonotype showed up many times. The V call is TRBV2, the J call TRBJ2-5, with 12 bases aligning to TRBD2. The germline CDR1 and CDR2 sequences are SNHLY and FYNNEI. With V trimmed by 5 bases and J by 5 bases, 9 bases remained unmatched. The length of the CDR3 is 16 residues. CDR3 residues: CASSRTSGKSGETQYF. The CDR3 nucleotides are TGTGCCAGCAGTAGGACTAGCGGGAAATCAGGGGAGACCCAGTACTTC. The full variable domain, in which reference TRBV2 and TRBJ2-5 provide the parts outside the CDR3, is EPEVTQTPSHQVTQMGQEVILRCVPISNHLYFYWYRQILGQKVEFLVSFYNNEISEKSEIFDDQFSVERPDGSNFTLKIRSTKLEDSAMYFCASSRTSGKSGETQYFGPGTRLLVL.

This clonotype appeared many times. The V gene is TRBV6-2 or TRBV6-3, the J gene TRBJ2-2; TRBD2 matches 14 bases. Germline V gene lookup returns CDR1 MNHEY and CDR2 SVGEGT. CDR3 size: 19 residues. With 5 bases clipped from V and 6 bases from J, the junction kept 14 bases outside the gene matches. The CDR3 reads CASSETGTSGSGGAGELFF. Here the CDR3 DNA reads TGTGCCAGCAGTGAAACGGGGACTAGCGGGAGTGGGGGGGCCGGGGAGCTGTTTTTT.

The chain couples TRBV10-3 to TRBJ2-1; D is ambiguous. Germline V gene data show CDR1 as ENHRY and CDR2 as SYGVKD. The CDR3 is 13 amino acids. V was trimmed by 5 bases and J by 5 bases, leaving 10 bases between them. The CDR3 here is CAISPTGNNEQFF. CDR3 DNA sequence: TGTGCCATCAGTCCGACTGGAAACAATGAGCAGTTCTTC.

The V gene is TRBV25-1, the J gene TRBJ2-6; D is undetermined. The length of the CDR3 is 15 residues. Germline assignment: CDR1 MGHDK and CDR2 SYGVNS. V lost 3 bases and J 0 bases, leaving 6 bases between the germline ends. CDR3 residues: CASSDESSGANVLTF. In DNA, the CDR3 is TGTGCCAGCAGTGATGAGAGCTCTGGGGCCAACGTCCTGACTTTC.

There are a few counts of this clonotype. The chain carries TRBV10-3 and TRBJ1-1; weak D call: TRBD1 (5 bases). The V gene lost 6 bases and the J gene lost 5 bases, with 16 bases spanning the gap. Germline V gene data show CDR1 as ENHRY and CDR2 as SYGVKD. The CDR3 has 14 residues. The CDR3 DNA sequence: TGTGCCATCAGGACCGGGACTGAGGTTACTGAAGCTTTCTTT. This gives the protein CAIRTGTEVTEAFF.

There are many counts of this clonotype. One end of the junction does not line up with germline, which may come from a read error. This CDR3 reads CASSSRDRGLQYF. The CDR3 DNA follows: TGTGCTAGCAGCTCACGGGACAGGGGGCTGCAGTACTTC. The chain joins TRBV7-7 to TRBJ2-7; TRBD1 aligns across 12 bases. Germline CDR1 and CDR2: SSHAT and FNYEAQ (reference sequence). This CDR3 region has 13 residues.

This sequence joins TRBV4-1 and TRBJ2-2, with D hard to call. The V gene lost 2 bases and the J gene lost 8 bases, with 12 bases spanning the gap. There are 14 residues in the CDR3. Looked up from germline, CDR1 is MGHRA and CDR2 is YSYEKL. The CDR3 loop reads CASSQQASVGELFF. In DNA form, the CDR3 reads TGCGCCAGCAGCCAACAGGCGAGCGTAGGGGAGCTGTTTTTT.

This rearrangement joins TRBV5-1 to TRBJ2-7; 9 bases fit TRBD1. After removal of 3 bases from V and 5 bases from J, the junction contained 6 bases not matched to a gene. Germline V gene data show CDR1 as SGHRS and CDR2 as YFSETQ. The CDR3 runs to 14 residues. CDR3 coding DNA: TGCGCCAGCAGCTCGGGACAGGGTAATAACGAGCAGTACTTC. Translating it yields CASSSGQGNNEQYF.

This clonotype was detected a few times. The chain has TRBV5-1 and TRBJ2-2; D not certain. Between the trimmed V and J ends, which lost 1 base and 6 bases, there was a span of 10 bases. The germline gives CDR1 SGHRS, CDR2 YFSETQ. This CDR3 has 14 amino acids. The CDR3: CASSLLAGAGELFF. CDR3 DNA: TGCGCCAGCAGCTTGCTGGCAGGCGCCGGGGAGCTGTTTTTT.

This clonotype was detected many times. The V call is TRBV12-3 or TRBV12-4, the J call TRBJ2-7, with D possibly matching TRBD1 (5 bases). Trimming removed 0 bases from V and 5 bases from J, with 14 bases in between. The CDR3 sequence is 15 residues long. The CDR3 protein is CASSLAYRPSDEQYF. In nucleotides, the CDR3 is TGTGCCAGCAGTTTAGCTTACAGGCCCTCGGACGAGCAGTACTTC.

This clonotype was seen a handful of times. The J gene is TRBJ1-2, the V gene TRBV10-3; the D is unclear. Trimming left V 5 bases short and J 3 bases short, with 7 bases between. The CDR3 runs 12 residues. Looked up from germline, CDR1 is ENHRY and CDR2 is SYGVKD. The CDR3 sequence: CAISSRDYGYTF. Written as DNA, the CDR3 is TGTGCCATCAGTTCAAGGGACTATGGCTACACCTTC.

The DNA of the CDR3 is TGCAGTGCTAGAGATGGAGACGCCTCGTACCAAGAGACCCAGTACTTC. Its protein is CSARDGDASYQETQYF. This chain connects TRBV20-1 to TRBJ2-5; D is undetermined. The CDR3 contains 16 residues. V was trimmed by 0 bases and J by 0 bases, leaving 14 bases between them. Per the germline V gene, CDR1 is DFQATT and CDR2 is SNEGSKA (reference sequence).

CDR3 coding DNA: TGTGCCAGTAGTATCGAGGCAGGGGGCCGTGTCAATCAGCCCCAGCATTTT. As protein: CASSIEAGGRVNQPQHF. This chain connects TRBV19 to TRBJ1-5; 8 bases fit TRBD1. CDR1 and CDR2 (germline): LNHDA, SQIVND (reference sequence). Losses at the gene ends were 3 bases for V and 3 bases for J; bases not matched to a gene: 10. The CDR3 loop spans 17 amino acids.

This clonotype was detected once. This likely came from a read error, as a far larger clone is one base away. The V gene is TRBV7-2, the J gene TRBJ2-2; maybe TRBD1 (6 bases). V lost 5 bases and J lost 4, with 8 bases in between. The CDR3 is 13 amino acids. Germline V gene lookup returns CDR1 SGHTA and CDR2 FQGNSA. The CDR3 spells CASSVRGTGELFF. The CDR3, as DNA: TGTGCCAGCAGCGTCAGGGGCACCGGGGAGCTGTTTTTT.

This clonotype was seen ten or more times. This rearrangement joins TRBV27 to TRBJ1-1; no clear D gene. The CDR3 has 11 residues. The V end lost 4 bases, the J end lost 3 bases, and 3 bases lay between the germline ends. Germline-derived CDR1 and CDR2 are MNHEY and SMNVEV (reference sequence). For the CDR3, the DNA is TGTGCCAGCAGTTCTTACACTGAAGCTTTCTTT. Translated: CASSSYTEAFF.

A few counts support this clonotype. The chain is built from TRBV7-3 and TRBJ1-6, with D hard to call. This CDR3 contains 14 residues. The germline gives CDR1 SGHTA, CDR2 FQGTGA. Between the trimmed V and J ends, which lost 2 bases and 9 bases, there was a span of 11 bases. For the CDR3, the DNA is TGTGCCAGCAGCTTAGGTCCCGAAGGTTCACCCCTCCACTTT. This translates into CASSLGPEGSPLHF.

This clonotype was counted many times. This rearrangement joins TRBV2 to TRBJ2-7; D uncertain. The CDR3 has 14 residues. In germline, CDR1 is SNHLY, CDR2 FYNNEI. The V end was cut by 4 bases, the J end by 7 bases, with 17 bases between. In DNA, the CDR3 is TGTGCCAGCAGTGGGACGAAGGCTCTTTTTGAGCAGTACTTC. Amino acid sequence: CASSGTKALFEQYF.